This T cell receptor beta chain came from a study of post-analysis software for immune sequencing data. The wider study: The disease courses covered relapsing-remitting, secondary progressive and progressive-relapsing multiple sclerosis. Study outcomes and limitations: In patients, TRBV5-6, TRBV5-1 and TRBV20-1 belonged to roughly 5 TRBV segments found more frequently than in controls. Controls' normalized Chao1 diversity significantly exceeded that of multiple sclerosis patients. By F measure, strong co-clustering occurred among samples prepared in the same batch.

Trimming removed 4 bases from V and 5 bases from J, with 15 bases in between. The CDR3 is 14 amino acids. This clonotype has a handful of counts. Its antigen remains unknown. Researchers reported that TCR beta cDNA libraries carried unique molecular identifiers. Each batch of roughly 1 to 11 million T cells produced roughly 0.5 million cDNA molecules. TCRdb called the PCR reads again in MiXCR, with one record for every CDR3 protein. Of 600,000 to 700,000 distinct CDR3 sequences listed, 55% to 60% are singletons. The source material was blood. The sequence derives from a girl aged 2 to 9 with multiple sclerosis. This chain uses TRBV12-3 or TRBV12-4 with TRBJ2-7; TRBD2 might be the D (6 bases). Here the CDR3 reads CASSSGERYHEQYF. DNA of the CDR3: TGTGCCAGCAGTTCGGGGGAGAGGTACCACGAGCAGTACTTC.